This T cell receptor beta chain was recovered during a study of T cell responses to AZD1222 COVID-19 vaccine. Trimming left V 0 bases short and J 7 bases short, with 13 bases between. CDR3 length: 15 amino acids. In germline, CDR1 is SGHKS, CDR2 YYEKEE (reference sequence). Repertoires were generated with immunoSEQ multiplex PCR, while TCRdb's copy carries only in-frame clones and drops some. Of under 100,000 clones in the sample, approximately 85% were seen once. Specimen: peripheral blood, collected 28 days after the second AZD1222 dose. The TCR originated in an adult who received the AZD1222 COVID-19 vaccine. V gene TRBV5-5 combines with J gene TRBJ2-2, with D perhaps matching TRBD1 or TRBD2 (5 bases each). CDR3 coding DNA: TGTGCCAGCAGCTTGGGGGGCGGGTTTGGCGGGGAGCTGTTTTTT. As protein: CASSLGGGFGGELFF.